This T cell receptor (beta chain) was identified in a study of blood T cell repertoires in COVID-19. Libraries were prepared by immunoSEQ multiplex PCR; TCRdb keeps only in-frame clonotypes and omits some of them. The data contain about 310,000 clones, roughly 91% of them seen just once; the ten biggest clones take up about 9.4%. CDR3 length: 16 amino acids. V lost 2 bases, J lost 3 bases, and 7 bases stayed unmatched. Looked up from germline, CDR1 is ENHRY and CDR2 is SYGVKD. Participants spanned ages about 18 to 90 years and resided in about two dozen US areas. In assigning cohorts, the study relied on participant-reported clinical history. Recovered participants had two consecutive negative NP/OP PCR tests, healthcare professional clearance, or symptom resolution.

Material for sequencing was PBMCs or T cells enriched from blood (not recorded which). The TCR sequence derives from a woman aged 25 to 39 who had recovered from COVID-19. This chain joins TRBV10-3 and TRBJ1-5, with 7 bases matching TRBD1. The CDR3 DNA sequence: TGTGCCATCAGTGAGCGACCTACAGGGGACAATCAGCCCCAGCATTTT. This gives the protein CAISERPTGDNQPQHF.